The subject of this entry is one T cell receptor beta chain. Antigen unknown. CDR3 size: 15 residues. V lost 4 bases to trimming and J lost 1 base, with 8 bases between them. Germline V gene lookup returns CDR1 MDHEN and CDR2 SYDVKM. This entry belongs to a study of CD8 T cells in ankylosing spondylitis. Points from the study as a whole: Disease-linked clones were reportedly significantly enriched in matched ankylosing spondylitis synovial fluid. Clones linked to the disease showed a CD8+ phenotype. They occurred at relatively low frequencies in peripheral blood.

In TCRdb, the 5' RACE reads were re-called with MiXCR into one record per CDR3 protein. Here the sample spans just over 350,000 distinct CDR3 sequences, roughly 20% being singletons. The chain uses TRBV28 and TRBJ1-6; D is ambiguous. Source material: blood, either unsorted or a sorted T cell fraction (not recorded which). The source of this sequence is a male donor with ankylosing spondylitis or in good health (not recorded which). In DNA, the CDR3 is TGTGCCAGCAGTTCGACAACTTCCTATAATTCACCCCTCCACTTT. Encoded protein: CASSSTTSYNSPLHF.